Included here is one T cell receptor beta chain sequence, with context. The antigen is undetermined. This CDR3 comprises 15 residues. Germline V gene data show CDR1 as SGHRS and CDR2 as YFSETQ. Unmatched junction bases numbered 8, after V lost 6 bases and J lost 6 bases. The sample originates from a study of PD-1 blockade in classical Hodgkin lymphoma. Study-wide points: As was reported, newly diagnosed patients showed lower baseline TCR diversity than healthy donors did. Repertoire difference causes, possibly disease activity or prior therapy, remain undefined. Newly diagnosed patients and complete responders had comparable diversity at baseline. Nivolumab starters within 1 year of ASCT were excluded.

The repertoire was sequenced with immunoSEQ multiplex PCR; TCRdb's copy has only in-frame clones and lacks some. The table records about 20,000 clones, 80% of them present only once. Described time point: cycle 4 day 1 (C4D1), after less than 7 weeks of nivolumab. Every one of the patients relapsed after autologous stem cell transplantation (brentuximab vedotin exposure was variable). The chain joins TRBV5-1 to TRBJ2-1; TRBD2 aligns across 11 bases. The sequence came from a human donor with classical Hodgkin lymphoma. The input for sequencing was peripheral blood mononuclear cells (PBMCs), taken before the fourth cycle of nivolumab. CDR3 coding DNA: TGCGCCAGCAACCCCGCCGGGACTAGCGGCAATGAGCAGTTCTTC. This codes for CASNPAGTSGNEQFF.